Following are 30 T cell receptor beta chains from one sample sequenced in a study of T cells in Graves' hyperthyroidism and ophthalmopathy. The TCR beta CDR3 regions underwent amplification using RNA transcripts as the source. HTBI primers were employed in a first-round RT-PCR of the TCR CDR3. One entry per CDR3 protein results from TCRdb running MiXCR on the multiplex PCR reads. The sample lists 95,000 to 110,000 distinct CDR3 sequences; roughly 15% were seen once. Sequences were obtained from blood. The receptor set was obtained from a woman between 50 and 59 years old with Graves' hyperthyroidism.

There are many counts of this clonotype. The rearrangement links TRBV30 to TRBJ2-1; 8 nucleotides line up with TRBD2. Germline V gives CDR1 GTSNPN, CDR2 SVGIG (reference sequence). V shed 0 bases and J 6 bases; nucleotides not matched to a gene: 4. CDR3 size: 14 residues. This CDR3 reads CAWSVQAGVNEQFF. Written as DNA, the CDR3 is TGTGCCTGGAGTGTACAAGCGGGGGTCAATGAGCAGTTCTTC.

At least ten counts were recorded for this clonotype. The chain combines TRBV6-1 with TRBJ2-2; TRBD2 matches at 14 bases. CDR3 length: 17 residues. CDR1 is MNHNS and CDR2 is SASEGT in the germline V gene. The V and J ends lost 5 bases and 6 bases, in that order; junction bases with no gene match: 8. The CDR3 reads CASSSTSGRALPGELFF. CDR3 in DNA: TGTGCCAGCAGTTCGACTAGCGGGAGGGCCCTCCCCGGGGAGCTGTTTTTT.

This clonotype has at least ten counts. CDR3 nucleotide sequence: TGTGCCAGCAGTTTAAGTCTAGGGTCAAAACGGGACGGAGCATATTGGGGCTATGGCTACACCTTC. Protein product: CASSLSLGSKRDGAYWGYGYTF. The V and J genes are TRBV12-3 or TRBV12-4 and TRBJ1-2; possibly TRBD1 for D (5 bases). The CDR3 consists of 22 residues. V lost 2 bases and J lost 4, with 35 bases in between.

This clonotype has only a few counts. The V and J genes are TRBV2 and TRBJ2-5; possibly TRBD1 for D (5 bases). The CDR3 is 12 residues long. The germline V and J ends were trimmed by 7 bases and 2 bases, with 8 bases remaining between them. Germline CDR1 and CDR2: SNHLY and FYNNEI. CDR3 in amino acids: CASNRQQETQYF. DNA of the CDR3: TGTGCCAGCAATAGACAGCAAGAGACCCAGTACTTC.

This clonotype appeared many times. V and J are TRBV20-1 and TRBJ2-4; TRBD1 matches 8 bases. This CDR3 spans 13 amino acids. With V trimmed by 3 bases and J by 8 bases, 6 bases remained unmatched. CDR1 is DFQATT and CDR2 is SNEGSKA in the germline V gene (reference sequence). DNA for the CDR3: TGCAGTGCTAGCGACAGGGGAACGGACATTCAGTACTTC. Its protein is CSASDRGTDIQYF.

This chain connects TRBV6-1 to TRBJ2-7, with 7 bases fitting TRBD1. V lost 3 bases to trimming and J lost 0 bases; unmatched junction nucleotides: 5. Germline assignment: CDR1 MNHNS and CDR2 SASEGT. CDR3 size: 15 residues. Written as DNA, the CDR3 is TGTGCCAGCAGTGACCACAGGGGCATCTCCTACGAGCAGTACTTC. Its protein product is CASSDHRGISYEQYF.

This clonotype has more than one count but fewer than ten. Here the CDR3 omits its conserved ending phenylalanine or tryptophan, so a read error is the likely source. This chain links TRBV14 with TRBJ2-5; tentatively, D is TRBD2 (6 bases). The assigned J gene may be wrong: the sequence end matches TRBJ2-4 better. Germline assignment: CDR1 SGHDN and CDR2 FVKESK. The CDR3 totals 14 residues. CDR3 loop: CASSQDFGDYIQYV. The DNA for the CDR3 is TGTGCCAGCAGCCAAGATTTTGGGGACTACATTCAGTACGTC.

The chain has TRBV29-1 and TRBJ2-1, with 7 positions matching TRBD1. The CDR3 runs to 16 residues. In germline, CDR1 is SQVTM, CDR2 ANQGSEA. V trimming: 2 bases; J trimming: 0 bases; junction bases outside the gene matches: 7. CDR3 sequence reads: CSVETPGTDSYNEQFF. The CDR3 coding sequence is TGCAGCGTTGAAACCCCCGGGACAGACTCCTACAATGAGCAGTTCTTC.

The table lists this clonotype with many counts. The V and J genes are TRBV20-1 and TRBJ2-1; D might be TRBD1 (6 bases). Germline CDR1 is DFQATT and CDR2 is SNEGSKA (reference sequence). The CDR3 length is 13 residues. V gave up 7 bases and J gave up 8 bases, with 18 bases separating them. Here the CDR3 DNA reads TGCAGTGGACTAATTCAGGGGTACGATGAGCAGTTCTTC. Translating gives CSGLIQGYDEQFF.

This clonotype showed up many times. This chain joins TRBV9 and TRBJ2-1; D unresolved. The CDR3 is 13 residues long. V lost 2 bases and J lost 6, with 9 bases in between. Per germline, CDR1 SGDLS and CDR2 YYNGEE. DNA for the CDR3: TGTGCCAGCAGCGTGTCCGCGGCCAATGAGCAGTTCTTC. Translated, it gives CASSVSAANEQFF.

This clonotype was seen repeatedly, ten times or more. The chain recombines TRBV5-1 with TRBJ2-2, with 8 bases aligning to TRBD2. After removal of 0 bases from V and 2 bases from J, the junction contained 6 bases not matched to a gene. Germline-derived CDR1 and CDR2 are SGHRS and YFSETQ. The CDR3 sequence is 17 residues long. The CDR3 loop is CASSLDTSGVNTGELFF. The CDR3 DNA reads TGCGCCAGCAGCTTGGATACTAGCGGAGTAAACACCGGGGAGCTGTTTTTT. Complete variable domain (other parts from reference TRBV5-1 and TRBJ2-2): KAGVTQTPRYLIKTRGQQVTLSCSPISGHRSVSWYQQTPGQGLQFLFEYFSETQRNKGNFPGRFSGRQFSNSRSEMNVSTLELGDSALYLCASSLDTSGVNTGELFFGEGSRLTVL.

There are many counts of this clonotype. The chain joins TRBV30 to TRBJ1-2; no definite D call. Germline V gives CDR1 GTSNPN, CDR2 SVGIG (reference sequence). This CDR3 comprises 12 residues. Trimming took 4 bases from V and 0 from J, leaving 6 bases between them. This CDR3 is CAWTQTNYGYTF. For the CDR3, the DNA is TGTGCCTGGACCCAGACTAACTATGGCTACACCTTC.

This clonotype was counted many times. This chain uses TRBV12-3 or TRBV12-4 with TRBJ2-3; the D gene is possibly TRBD2 (5 bases). The CDR3 spans 15 residues. The V and J ends lost 3 bases and 2 bases respectively, with 12 bases between them. The CDR3 DNA sequence: TGTGCCAGCAGTTTCGAGCGGCAGCTCACAGATACGCAGTATTTT. Translating it yields CASSFERQLTDTQYF.

The chain uses TRBV20-1 and TRBJ2-7, with 7 positions matching TRBD1. V lost 3 bases to trimming and J lost 3 bases; unmatched junction nucleotides: 8. From germline, CDR1 is DFQATT and CDR2 SNEGSKA (reference sequence). The CDR3 consists of 14 residues. The CDR3 nucleotides read TGCAGTGCTAGTATTTTACAGGGGCGCTACGAGCAGTACTTC. It specifies CSASILQGRYEQYF.

This clonotype was found many times. The chain carries TRBV6-1 and TRBJ2-7; TRBD1 or TRBD2 may be the D gene (5 bases each). The CDR3 is 15 amino acids. Germline CDR1 and CDR2: MNHNS and SASEGT. Trimming stripped 1 base from V and 2 bases from J, with 12 bases between. This CDR3 is CASSEEWGSPYEQYF. CDR3 nucleotides: TGTGCCAGCAGTGAAGAGTGGGGGTCCCCCTACGAGCAGTACTTC.

This clonotype was observed at least ten times. The chain employs TRBV28 and TRBJ2-7, with D uncertain. Trimming removed 2 bases from V and 2 bases from J, with 19 bases in between. The germline CDR1 and CDR2 sequences are MDHEN and SYDVKM. This CDR3 spans 17 amino acids. The CDR3 is CASSLHHGADDPYEQYF. CDR3 coding DNA: TGTGCCAGCAGTTTACACCACGGCGCAGACGATCCCTACGAGCAGTACTTC.

This clonotype was detected many times. The rearrangement uses TRBV18 and TRBJ1-1; tentatively, D is TRBD1 (6 bases). The V gene lost 4 bases and the J gene lost 5 bases, with 11 bases spanning the gap. CDR3 length: 13 residues. Looked up from germline, CDR1 is KGHSH and CDR2 is LQKENI. Here the CDR3 DNA reads TGTGCCAGCTCACTCGACAGGAGGACTGAAGCTTTCTTT. Protein: CASSLDRRTEAFF.

This clonotype was picked up one time. This rearrangement joins TRBV14 to TRBJ2-5, with TRBD1 matching 11 bases. Germline lookup yields CDR1 SGHDN and CDR2 FVKESK. The CDR3 covers 15 residues. V was pared by 5 bases and J by 4 bases, with 6 bases of the junction left unmatched. CDR3 amino acids: CASSKRTGGRETQYF. The CDR3 nucleotides read TGTGCCAGCAGCAAACGGACAGGGGGCCGAGAGACCCAGTACTTC.

This chain uses TRBV2 with TRBJ1-1; D remains ambiguous. The CDR3 totals 13 residues. Germline-derived CDR1 and CDR2 are SNHLY and FYNNEI. With 9 bases removed from V and 4 bases from J, the gap between germline ends came to 15 bases. The CDR3 reads CASIRLETTEAFF. The CDR3 bases are TGTGCCAGTATTCGTCTTGAGACCACTGAAGCTTTCTTT.

About this clonotype: This may arise from a read error, as a much more abundant clone is one base away. The CDR3 spells CSARDRLAGVNTGELLF. The CDR3 DNA sequence: TGCAGTGCTAGAGACCGACTAGCGGGGGTGAACACCGGGGAGCTGCTTTTT. J is TRBJ2-2 and V is TRBV20-1; 12 bases align to TRBD2. Germline V gene sequence: CDR1 DFQATT, CDR2 SNEGSKA (reference sequence). The CDR3 contains 17 residues.

This clonotype was detected once. This chain connects TRBV6-2 or TRBV6-3 to TRBJ2-1; 7 bases match TRBD2. CDR3 length: 16 amino acids. In germline, CDR1 is MNHEY, CDR2 SVGEGT. The ends lost 10 bases at V and 7 bases at J; junction bases unmatched: 19. Here the CDR3 reads CAIGGTIGDIGNEQFF. The CDR3 DNA sequence: TGTGCCATCGGCGGGACTATCGGGGATATTGGGAATGAGCAGTTCTTC.

Ten or more counts support this clonotype. This sequence joins TRBV12-3 or TRBV12-4 and TRBJ2-1; D may be TRBD1 (6 bases). The CDR3 loop spans 14 amino acids. Trimming shortened V by 7 bases and J by 6 bases, and 16 bases separated the two germline ends. The CDR3 nucleotides are TGTGCCAGCACCCGGACAGTCGCGGGCAATGAGCAGTTCTTC. It codes for CASTRTVAGNEQFF.

This clonotype was recorded at least ten times. This chain uses TRBV30 with TRBJ1-2; 7 bases line up with TRBD1. The V segment lost 1 base and the J segment 4 bases; nucleotides outside the gene matches: 6. CDR3 size: 14 residues. Germline V gives CDR1 GTSNPN, CDR2 SVGIG (reference sequence). The CDR3 sequence: CAWSEKGAGYGYTF. The CDR3 DNA reads as TGTGCCTGGAGTGAGAAGGGGGCAGGCTATGGCTACACCTTC.

There are many counts of this clonotype. The rearrangement joins TRBV11-2 to TRBJ1-2, with a tentative D call TRBD1 (5 bases). Trimming cost V 11 bases and J 7 bases, with 17 bases left between them. Germline CDR1 is SGHAT and CDR2 is FQNNGV. The CDR3 totals 12 residues. CDR3 amino acids: CALPGGDGGYTF. As DNA, the CDR3 is TGTGCCCTTCCAGGAGGGGACGGTGGCTACACCTTC.

This clonotype was detected once. The gene calls are TRBV5-1 and TRBJ2-6, with D tentatively TRBD1 or TRBD2 (6 bases each). The V end was cut by 4 bases, the J end by 0 bases, with 14 bases between. Germline values: CDR1 SGHRS, CDR2 YFSETQ. This CDR3 comprises 17 residues. The CDR3 bases are TGCGCCAGCAGCCAGGAACAGGGAGGCTCTGGGGCCAACGTCCTGACTTTC. This encodes CASSQEQGGSGANVLTF.

This clonotype occurred many times. This sequence joins TRBV27 and TRBJ1-3, with D hard to call. Looked up from germline, CDR1 is MNHEY and CDR2 is SMNVEV (reference sequence). V was shortened by 8 bases and J by 1 base, with 15 bases between the two germline ends. The CDR3 runs to 15 residues. CDR3 sequence (DNA): TGTGCCAGCTCCCAAGCAGGAGTTTCTGGAAACACCATATATTTT. Its protein is CASSQAGVSGNTIYF.

This clonotype was seen a few times. The V gene is TRBV20-1, the J gene TRBJ2-7; 10 nucleotides match TRBD2. Unmatched junction bases numbered 14, after V lost 1 base and J lost 11 bases. CDR3 size: 15 residues. The germline gives CDR1 DFQATT, CDR2 SNEGSKA (reference sequence). DNA for the CDR3: TGCAGTGCTAGAGGGAGCGGGAGGGCCCAGTTACAAGAGTACTTC. Translating it yields CSARGSGRAQLQEYF.

This clonotype has a count of ten or more. The chain recombines TRBV3-1 with TRBJ2-1, with 11 bases lining up with TRBD2. The CDR3 sequence is 15 residues long. V dropped 1 base and J dropped 15; count of bases not matched to a gene: 11. The germline V gene encodes CDR1 LGHDT and CDR2 YNNKEL (reference sequence). The CDR3 protein is CASSQADDSGRDPFF. CDR3 DNA: TGTGCCAGCAGCCAAGCCGACGATAGCGGGAGGGATCCGTTCTTC.

This clonotype was recorded many times. The chain's CDR3 is CASSIEGRRGTTGELFF. The CDR3 DNA reads TGTGCCAGTAGTATAGAGGGGCGCAGGGGGACCACCGGGGAGCTGTTTTTT. V gene TRBV19 combines with J gene TRBJ2-2; 7 positions agree with TRBD1. The CDR3 sequence is 17 residues long. After removal of 0 bases from V and 4 bases from J, the junction contained 8 bases not matched to a gene. Germline CDR1 reads LNHDA; CDR2 reads SQIVND (reference sequence).

At least ten counts were recorded for this clonotype. The chain has TRBV7-3 and TRBJ2-2, with TRBD2 matching over 9 bases. This CDR3 contains 16 residues. The germline V gene encodes CDR1 SGHTA and CDR2 FQGTGA. V was pared by 5 bases and J by 1 base, with 5 bases of the junction left unmatched. The CDR3 sequence: CASSQVLAGNTGELFF. The DNA for the CDR3 is TGTGCCAGCAGCCAAGTACTAGCGGGGAACACCGGGGAGCTGTTTTTT.